This T cell receptor (beta chain) emerged from a study of CD8 T cells in Susac syndrome. Points from the study as a whole: An acknowledgment was made by the study that its TCR sequencing and HLA analysis involved relatively few individuals.

This clonotype is a singleton in its sample. Its matching antigen is unknown. RNA, at about 0.45 to 1 ug, was reverse transcribed with random hexamers. TCRdb passed the immunoSEQ multiplex PCR reads through MiXCR, listing each CDR3 protein once. The data hold about 200,000 distinct CDR3 sequences, with 90% to 95% observed a single time. CDR1 SEHNR and CDR2 FQNEAQ come from the germline V gene (reference sequence). Trimming shortened V by 7 bases and J by 4 bases, and 13 bases separated the two germline ends. The CDR3 is 13 residues long. The chain recombines TRBV7-9 with TRBJ1-2; the D is unclear. The TCR sequence derives from a human donor in good health. The sequencing sample was made of CD4+ T cells from PBMCs. The CDR3 sequence: CASTQAGFYGYTF. The CDR3 bases are TGTGCCAGCACCCAGGCGGGATTCTATGGCTACACCTTC.